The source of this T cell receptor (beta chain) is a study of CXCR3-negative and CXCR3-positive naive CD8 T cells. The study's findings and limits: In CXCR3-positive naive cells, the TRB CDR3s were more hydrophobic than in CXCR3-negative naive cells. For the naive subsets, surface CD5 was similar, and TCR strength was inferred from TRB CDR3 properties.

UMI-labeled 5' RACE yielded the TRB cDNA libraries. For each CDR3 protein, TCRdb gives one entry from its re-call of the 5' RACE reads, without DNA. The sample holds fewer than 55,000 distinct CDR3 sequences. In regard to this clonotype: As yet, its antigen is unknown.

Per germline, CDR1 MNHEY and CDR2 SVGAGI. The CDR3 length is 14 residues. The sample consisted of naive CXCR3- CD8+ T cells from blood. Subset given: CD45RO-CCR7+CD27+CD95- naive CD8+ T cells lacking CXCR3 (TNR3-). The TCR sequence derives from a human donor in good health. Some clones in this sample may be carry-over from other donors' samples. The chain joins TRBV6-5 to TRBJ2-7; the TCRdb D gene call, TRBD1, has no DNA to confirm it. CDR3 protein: CASSPPGQTYEQYF.